These T cell receptor beta chains were read from a single sample in a study of blood T cell repertoires in COVID-19. Profiled with immunoSEQ multiplex PCR; TCRdb holds only in-frame clones, not every one. The sample contains 35,000 to 45,000 clones, 75% to 90% of which appear only once. What was sequenced was peripheral blood. These receptors were obtained from a human donor in a cohort sampled during active COVID-19. CDR3s include the opening cysteine and the closing phenylalanine or tryptophan. The D gene is left open where the match is weak. Only some rows state a clone size, as once, few, many or a class for expanded clones.

CDR3 DNA	CDR3 protein	V gene	J gene	clone size	D gene
TGTGCCAGTAGGCCGGGCAGGGTGAGTGGCTACACCTTC	CASRPGRVSGYTF	TRBV19	TRBJ1-2	NA	NA
TGTGCCAGTAGTATCCAGGGGGCAGGTAGACAGCCCCAGCATTTT	CASSIQGAGRQPQHF	TRBV19	TRBJ1-5	NA	TRBD1
TGTGCCAGCAGCCCCCGAGGGGGACAGGGAGGGGGCTACACCTTC	CASSPRGGQGGGYTF	TRBV3-1/TRBV3-2	TRBJ1-2	NA	TRBD1
TGCGCCAGCAGCTACGGGACAGGGGGGTACTATGGCTACACCTTC	CASSYGTGGYYGYTF	TRBV5-1	TRBJ1-2	NA	TRBD1
TGTGCCAGCAGTCTCTCCTACGAGCAGTACTTC	CASSLSYEQYF	TRBV2	TRBJ2-7	NA	NA
TGTGCCAGCAGCTGGAGCGGGGGGCAGACCTACGAGCAGTACTTC	CASSWSGGQTYEQYF	TRBV4-2	TRBJ2-7	NA	TRBD2
TGTGCCATCAGTGAGTCGGGCGGGAGAATCGAGGATGAGCAGTTCTTC	CAISESGGRIEDEQFF	TRBV10-3	TRBJ2-1	NA	TRBD2
TGTGCCAGTACCTCTCTATTCCCCCCCGGGACTAGAGGAGCCCATTTGGCCTACAATGAGCAGTTCTTC	CASTSLFPPGTRGAHLAYNEQFF	TRBV19	TRBJ2-1	NA	TRBD2
TGTGCCAGCAGCCCGAAGGGCGCGGGGAGGCACGATACGCAGTATTTT	CASSPKGAGRHDTQYF	TRBV6-6	TRBJ2-3	NA	NA
TGTGCCAGCAGCCCTCCAGTCGGCAGAGGGCAAGAGACCCAGTACTTC	CASSPPVGRGQETQYF	TRBV3-1/TRBV3-2	TRBJ2-5	NA	NA
TGTGCCAGCAGCCTGGGGGGGCACCGGGACAATGAGCAGTTCTTC	CASSLGGHRDNEQFF	TRBV5-4	TRBJ2-1	NA	NA
TGTGCCACCAGCATTGGGACTAGTGGAGGCGAGCAGTACTTC	CATSIGTSGGEQYF	TRBV15	TRBJ2-7	once	TRBD2
TGTGCCATCAGTGAGTCGATGACTATAGCGGGCTTCACAGATACGCAGTATTTT	CAISESMTIAGFTDTQYF	TRBV10-3	TRBJ2-3	NA	TRBD2
TGCAGTGCTAGTACTCGTACGAATGAGCAGTTCTTC	CSASTRTNEQFF	TRBV20-1	TRBJ2-1	NA	NA
TGTGCCAGCACGGACAGGGAATCCTACGAGCAGTACTTC	CASTDRESYEQYF	TRBV25-1	TRBJ2-7	NA	TRBD1
TGTGCCAGTAGTATCGGAGTCTCTGGAAACACCATATATTTT	CASSIGVSGNTIYF	TRBV19	TRBJ1-3	NA	NA
TGTGCCAGCAGCACAGGGCCTGGAGCCAACGTCCTGACTTTC	CASSTGPGANVLTF	TRBV28	TRBJ2-6	NA	NA
TGTGCCAGCAGTTATTCGGACTCAGGGGTTGGCTACACCTTC	CASSYSDSGVGYTF	TRBV6-6	TRBJ1-2	NA	NA
TGTGCCAGCAGTGTGGAGGGGGGGTTAAAAGAGACCCAGTACTTC	CASSVEGGLKETQYF	TRBV2	TRBJ2-5	NA	NA
TGTGCCAGCAGCGGACAGGGGCGTGAGGGCTACACCTTC	CASSGQGREGYTF	TRBV9	TRBJ1-2	NA	TRBD1
TGCGCCAGCAGCCGGGACAGGGTCACAGATACGCAGTATTTT	CASSRDRVTDTQYF	TRBV5-1	TRBJ2-3	NA	TRBD1
TGCGCCAGCAGCCAAGATCGGGTTAGAACCGGGGAGCTGTTTTTT	CASSQDRVRTGELFF	TRBV4-1	TRBJ2-2	once	NA
TGTGCCAGCAGTGACGCAGGGACTAGCGGCCTACCCTACGAGCAGTACTTC	CASSDAGTSGLPYEQYF	TRBV25-1	TRBJ2-7	NA	TRBD2
TGTGCCAGCAGCCCATTTACGGGACAGGGTTCCTACGAGCAGTACTTC	CASSPFTGQGSYEQYF	TRBV3-1/TRBV3-2	TRBJ2-7	once	TRBD1
TGTGCCAGCAGTTTTGGTTTTGGGGGCCAGAACACTGAAGCTTTCTTT	CASSFGFGGQNTEAFF	TRBV27	TRBJ1-1	NA	NA
TGTGCCAGCAGCTCCTGGGGGACAGCGGTTTTCTTT	CASSSWGTAVFF	TRBV9	TRBJ1-1	NA	TRBD1
TGTGCCAGCAGTTTGGGGACTAGGGTTCGGGGGCAGTTCTTC	CASSLGTRVRGQFF	TRBV28	TRBJ2-1	NA	TRBD2
TGTGCCAGCTCTCTAGAGGAGACCCAGTACTTC	CASSLEETQYF	TRBV18	TRBJ2-5	NA	NA
TGTGCCAGCAGCGTCCTAGCGGGATCCTCCTACAATGAGCAGTTCTTC	CASSVLAGSSYNEQFF	TRBV9	TRBJ2-1	once	TRBD2
TGCAGTGCTGGTGACAGGGTCACCGGGGAGCTGTTTTTT	CSAGDRVTGELFF	TRBV20-1	TRBJ2-2	NA	TRBD1
TGTGCCAGCAGTTTGAACAGCTATGGCTACACCTTC	CASSLNSYGYTF	TRBV28	TRBJ1-2	NA	NA
TGTGCCAGCAGCGTAGACGGGACAGGCACAGATACGCAGTATTTT	CASSVDGTGTDTQYF	TRBV11-3	TRBJ2-3	NA	TRBD1
TGTGCCAGCAGGGGGCCCTGGGAGCAGTACTTC	CASRGPWEQYF	TRBV27	TRBJ2-7	NA	NA
TGTGCCAGCAGCCTCGGGGAGGGCTACAATGAGCAGTTCTTC	CASSLGEGYNEQFF	TRBV5-6	TRBJ2-1	NA	TRBD2
TGTGCCAGCACCCGGAACACAGGGGGCAGTCAGCCCCAGCATTTT	CASTRNTGGSQPQHF	TRBV6-5	TRBJ1-5	NA	TRBD1
TGTGCCAGCAGCTTACCAGGGGAACATGGCTACACCTTC	CASSLPGEHGYTF	TRBV7-2	TRBJ1-2	NA	NA
TGTGCCAGCAGGGGACAGGGGCTGAATTCACCCCTCCACTTT	CASRGQGLNSPLHF	TRBV2	TRBJ1-6	NA	TRBD1
TGTGCCAGCAGGGCTAGCGGGACGCTCCACGAGCAGTACTTC	CASRASGTLHEQYF	TRBV2	TRBJ2-7	NA	TRBD2
TGTGCCAGCAGACGGGACAGAGGAACTAATGAAAAACTGTTTTTT	CASRRDRGTNEKLFF	TRBV2	TRBJ1-4	once	TRBD1
TGTGCCGGGACTCACAATGAGCAGTTCTTC	CAGTHNEQFF	TRBV30	TRBJ2-1	NA	NA
TGTGCCAGCAGCCACCCGATGCTCCGACAGGGTATTACAGATACGCAGTATTTT	CASSHPMLRQGITDTQYF	TRBV7-8	TRBJ2-3	NA	TRBD1
TGTGCCATCAAGGGACAGGGGACCCCTGAAGCTTTCTTT	CAIKGQGTPEAFF	TRBV10-3	TRBJ1-1	NA	TRBD1
TGTGCCAGCAGCTTGGTGCAGGGGGCTGGAAACACCATATATTTT	CASSLVQGAGNTIYF	TRBV5-6	TRBJ1-3	NA	TRBD1
TGTGCCAGCAGTCCCGGGGGAGGACCCTACGAGCAGTACTTC	CASSPGGGPYEQYF	TRBV28	TRBJ2-7	NA	NA
TGTGCCAGCAGCTGGCCAGGGGGCCTGGACGAGCAGTACTTC	CASSWPGGLDEQYF	TRBV5-4	TRBJ2-7	NA	TRBD1
TGTGCCACCAGGGGCGATAACTATGGCTACACCTTC	CATRGDNYGYTF	TRBV12-3/TRBV12-4	TRBJ1-2	NA	NA
TGTGCCAGCAGCTTGGATCCCGACTTGTCCTACGAGCAGTACTTC	CASSLDPDLSYEQYF	TRBV5-4	TRBJ2-7	NA	NA
TGCGCCAGCAGCAGGGAAGAAGTGTCACCCCTCCACTTT	CASSREEVSPLHF	TRBV10-2	TRBJ1-6	NA	NA
TGCAGTGCTAGCGGCACCGGGGAGCTGTTTTTT	CSASGTGELFF	TRBV20-1	TRBJ2-2	NA	NA